This T cell receptor beta chain was identified during a study of blood T cell repertoires in COVID-19. TCRdb's copy holds only in-frame clones and misses some; the assay was immunoSEQ multiplex PCR. This sample carries over 200,000 clones, around 84% of them seen once, and the ten largest clones take roughly 15%. The sequenced material came from PBMCs or T cells enriched from blood (not recorded which). The source is a man younger than 30 who had recovered from COVID-19.

The CDR3 DNA follows: TGTGCCAGCAGCGCCCTTTCGGTTAGCTCCTACAATGAGCAGTTCTTC. It encodes CASSALSVSSYNEQFF. The rearrangement joins TRBV7-9 to TRBJ2-1; no definite D call. The CDR3 contains 16 residues. Between the trimmed V and J ends, which lost 5 bases and 0 bases, there was a span of 14 bases. The germline V gene encodes CDR1 SEHNR and CDR2 FQNEAQ (reference sequence).